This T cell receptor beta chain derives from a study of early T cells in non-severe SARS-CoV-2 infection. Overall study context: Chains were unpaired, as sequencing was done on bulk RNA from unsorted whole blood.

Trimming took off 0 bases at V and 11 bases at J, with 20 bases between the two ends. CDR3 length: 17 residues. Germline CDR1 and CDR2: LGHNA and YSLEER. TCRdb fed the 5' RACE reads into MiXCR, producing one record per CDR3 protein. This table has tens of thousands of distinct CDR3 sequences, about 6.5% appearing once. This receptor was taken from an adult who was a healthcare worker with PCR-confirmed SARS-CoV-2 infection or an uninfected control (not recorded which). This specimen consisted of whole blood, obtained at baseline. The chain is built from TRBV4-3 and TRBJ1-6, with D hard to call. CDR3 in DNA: TGCGCCAGCAGCCAAGATCTTGTCGCGGGCTTTATCCCACCCCTCCACTTT. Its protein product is CASSQDLVAGFIPPLHF.